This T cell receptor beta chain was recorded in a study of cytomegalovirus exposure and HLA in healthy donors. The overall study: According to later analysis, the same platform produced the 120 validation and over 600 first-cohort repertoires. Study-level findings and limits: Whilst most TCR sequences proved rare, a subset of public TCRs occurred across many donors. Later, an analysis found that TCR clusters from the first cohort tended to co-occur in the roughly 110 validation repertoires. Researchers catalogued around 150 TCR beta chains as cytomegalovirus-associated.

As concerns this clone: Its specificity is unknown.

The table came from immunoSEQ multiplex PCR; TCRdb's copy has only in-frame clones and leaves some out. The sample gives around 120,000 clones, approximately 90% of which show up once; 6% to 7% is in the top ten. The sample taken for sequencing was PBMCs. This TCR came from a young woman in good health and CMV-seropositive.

The CDR3 region has the DNA TGCGCCAGCAGCTTGGCTGCGGGAGTGGGCGAGCAGTACTTC. Its translation is CASSLAAGVGEQYF. This chain uses TRBV5-1 with TRBJ2-7; 7 bases match TRBD2. This CDR3 is built from 14 residues. V shed 0 bases, J shed 6 bases, and the junction held 6 bases outside the gene matches. Germline values: CDR1 SGHRS, CDR2 YFSETQ. Looking up the rest from reference TRBV5-1 and TRBJ2-7 gives the full variable domain: KAGVTQTPRYLIKTRGQQVTLSCSPISGHRSVSWYQQTPGQGLQFLFEYFSETQRNKGNFPGRFSGRQFSNSRSEMNVSTLELGDSALYLCASSLAAGVGEQYFGPGTRLTVT.